Listed below are T cell receptor beta chains from one sample, sequenced in a study of identical twins' blood T cells. TCRdb used MiXCR to reprocess the 5' RACE reads, holding one entry per CDR3 protein. The sample yields a few hundred thousand distinct CDR3 sequences, roughly 31% seen once. The sample comprised PBMCs. The receptors here all came from a woman between 18 and 55 years old in good health. The CDR3 runs from the conserved cysteine through the conserved F or W. Fields, in order: clone size, V gene, J gene, D gene, CDR3 protein, CDR3 DNA. A D gene is named only where the DNA matches it firmly. Size is omitted from some rows. Given values are once, few, many or a class for expanded clones.

>-|TRBV27|TRBJ2-7|-
CASSLSSSSVAYEQYF
TGTGCCAGCAGTTTATCTTCTTCGTCGGTGGCCTACGAGCAGTACTTC
>many|TRBV20-1|TRBJ1-2|-
CSATLEGHGYTF
TGCAGTGCTACCTTAGAGGGACATGGCTACACCTTC
>-|TRBV6-5|TRBJ2-5|-
CASRSELGEETQYF
TGTGCCAGCAGGTCCGAACTAGGGGAGGAGACCCAGTACTTC
>many|TRBV9|TRBJ2-3|-
CASSGLDMIADTQYF
TGTGCCAGCAGCGGACTAGACATGATAGCAGATACGCAGTATTTT
>few|TRBV5-1|TRBJ2-3|TRBD2
CASSLATAGVVDTQYF
TGCGCCAGCAGCTTGGCCACGGCGGGAGTGGTTGATACGCAGTATTTT
>-|TRBV6-2/TRBV6-3|TRBJ2-1|TRBD1
CASKGTGRTNEQFF
TGTGCCAGCAAGGGGACAGGGAGGACCAATGAGCAGTTCTTC
>-|TRBV6-6|TRBJ1-1|-
CASRRGNAEAFF
TGTGCCAGCCGCCGTGGGAACGCTGAAGCTTTCTTT
>-|TRBV25-1|TRBJ1-5|-
CASSGEGQPQHF
TGTGCCAGCAGCGGAGAGGGTCAGCCCCAGCATTTT
>few|TRBV18|TRBJ2-1|-
CASSPRTGPQFF
TGTGCCAGCTCACCACGCACGGGTCCGCAGTTCTTC
>few|TRBV4-3|TRBJ1-2|-
CASSQDIWQGSGYTF
TGCGCCAGCAGCCAAGATATTTGGCAGGGTAGTGGCTACACCTTC
>-|TRBV6-6|TRBJ1-4|-
CASSYDGGHEKLFF
TGTGCCAGCAGTTACGACGGGGGGCATGAAAAACTGTTTTTT
>-|TRBV4-1|TRBJ2-1|TRBD1
CASSQGQGSYNEQFF
TGCGCCAGCAGCCAGGGACAGGGGTCCTACAATGAGCAGTTCTTC
>-|TRBV27|TRBJ2-4|TRBD2
CASSGGGNIQYF
TGTGCCAGCTCTGGGGGGGGAAACATTCAGTACTTC
>few|TRBV5-1|TRBJ1-1|-
CASRPQLNTEAFF
TGCGCCAGCCGCCCGCAACTGAACACTGAAGCTTTCTTT
>-|TRBV20-1|TRBJ1-1|-
CSATEDRRAFF
TGCAGTGCTACTGAAGACAGAAGAGCTTTCTTT
>few|TRBV20-1|TRBJ2-5|-
CSASRGQETQYF
TGCAGTGCTTCGAGGGGGCAAGAGACCCAGTACTTC
>few|TRBV5-6|TRBJ2-1|-
CASSFTNSWVVQFF
TGTGCCAGCAGCTTCACCAACTCTTGGGTTGTGCAGTTCTTC
>-|TRBV6-5|TRBJ2-2|-
CASKGQSTGELFF
TGTGCCAGCAAAGGACAGAGCACCGGGGAGCTGTTTTTT
>few|TRBV20-1|TRBJ2-7|-
CSASIARGEQYF
TGCAGTGCTAGTATCGCTAGGGGAGAGCAGTACTTC
>-|TRBV19|TRBJ1-5|-
CASTGPSLSQPQHF
TGTGCCAGTACAGGACCAAGTTTGAGTCAGCCCCAGCATTTT
>many|TRBV9|TRBJ1-1|-
CASNPTENTEAFF
TGTGCCAGCAACCCGACAGAGAACACTGAAGCTTTCTTT
>few|TRBV3-1|TRBJ1-1|-
CASSQRGTYTEAFF
TGTGCCAGCAGTCAAAGGGGCACTTACACTGAAGCTTTCTTT
>-|TRBV20-1|TRBJ1-1|TRBD1
CSAIEGADTEAFF
TGCAGTGCTATTGAGGGGGCAGACACTGAAGCTTTCTTT
>-|TRBV29-1|TRBJ2-1|-
CSVRVAGSEQFF
TGCAGCGTCCGAGTTGCGGGCTCCGAGCAGTTCTTC
>few|TRBV5-1|TRBJ2-2|TRBD2
CASSLLAGSNTGELFF
TGCGCCAGCAGCTTACTAGCGGGGTCGAACACCGGGGAGCTGTTTTTT
>-|TRBV10-3|TRBJ1-1|-
CAIRGLGRNTESFF
TGTGCCATCAGGGGGTTGGGTCGGAACACTGAATCTTTCTTT
>many|TRBV9|TRBJ1-1|-
CASSKAGRAEAFF
TGTGCCAGCAGCAAGGCAGGGCGGGCTGAAGCTTTCTTT